The entry that follows covers one T cell receptor beta chain sequence. It lacks a known antigen. Base qualities were left out, and no much larger clone turns up one base away. The source of the sample is a study of brain metastases from non-small cell lung cancer (dated by TCRdb to the late 2010s). Context from the whole study: The study profiled the immune microenvironment of paired resected primary tumors and brain metastases from non-small-cell lung cancer patients.

What the study reported, not specific to this receptor: T-cell infiltration was lower in brain metastases than in primary tumors (P < 0.001). T-cell clones were apparently expanded in almost 65% of brain metastases relative to the matched primary tumors. Paired brain metastases and primary tumors largely shared TCR repertoires, although T-cell densities in the metastases were sparse.

A total of 30 to 50 patients with non-small-cell lung cancer that had been surgically resected, each with specimens from both a primary tumor and a brain metastasis, made up the cohort. Archival formalin-fixed, paraffin-embedded tissues were used as the tumor specimens. Libraries came from the immunoSEQ multiplex PCR assay. T-cell receptor beta chain repertoire sequencing was carried out together with a 770-gene immune expression panel. TCRdb mirrors the immuneACCESS table, restricted to in-frame sequences. Some clones are absent from its copies; in checked studies, under half trace to an unresolved V gene, and the reason for the others is unknown. The sample yields about 6,000 clones; roughly 80% were counted once. Clones ranked in the top ten supply about 7% of the sample. The germline V gene specifies KGHDR as CDR1 and SFDVKD as CDR2. From cysteine to phenylalanine, the CDR3 is 20 amino acids long. Only the CDR3 DNA stays, 60 bases, in frame from base 1. Relative to germline, V is 0 bases shorter and J is 4 bases shorter, with 24 bases between their ends.

The clonotype was recovered from a donor aged 40 or older with non-small cell lung cancer. Sequencing was carried out using primary lung tumor tissue. The cell subset or site label on this specimen signifies: primary lung tumor paired with brain metastasis. The rearranged chain carries TRBV24-1 and TRBJ2-1; tentative D gene TRBD1, with 7 bases matching. The CDR3 sequence is CATSDLPGDRGLKLYNEQFF. The base sequence is TGTGCCACCAGTGATTTGCCGGGGGACAGAGGATTGAAGTTATACAATGAGCAGTTCTTC.